Detailed here is one TCR beta chain. The antigen remains undetermined. CDR1 and CDR2 from the germline V gene are SGDLS and YYNGEE. Trimming removed 0 bases at V and 7 bases at J, with 13 bases between. The CDR3 has 15 amino acids. This specimen belongs to a study of shared clonotypes between healthy human individuals. Whole-study findings and limits: Sampling covered nothing but blood. Tissue TCR repertoires likely differ from those found in blood. Larger estimated richness was generally recorded for naive subsets relative to memory subsets. The naive CD4 repertoires of a handful of donors were compared, and around 5% of clonotypes were shared.

The protocol was immunoSEQ multiplex PCR, while the TCRdb copy is restricted to in-frame clones and leaves out a portion. Here the sample spans fewer than 3 million clones, 85% to 95% being singletons. Sequenced: naive CD4+ T cells from PBMCs. Subset: CD45RA+ positively selected. The V and J genes are TRBV9 and TRBJ2-2; D unclear. This receptor was identified in a man aged 18-30 years in good health. Some clones in this sample may be carry-over from other donors' samples. CDR3 protein: CASSVAGHSIGELFF. Written as DNA, the CDR3 is TGTGCCAGCAGCGTAGCTGGCCATTCGATCGGGGAGCTGTTTTTT.